Listed here are 14 T cell receptor beta chains from one sample, sequenced in a study of metastatic and nonmetastatic thyroid tumors. TCRdb re-clonotyped the PCR reads through MiXCR. The data show over 15,000 clones, 28% seen once. Thyroid surgery had not been preceded by any treatment in any patient. The sequenced sample consisted of tumor tissue. These receptors all stem from a female donor with papillary thyroid cancer or a benign thyroid nodule (not recorded which). Some clones in this sample may be carry-over from other donors' samples.

This clone rates as medium-sized. V usage is TRBV6-1 and J usage is TRBJ1-2; a weak D match, TRBD1 (6 bases). The CDR3 runs 14 residues. Trimming removed 6 bases at V and 0 bases at J, with 11 bases between. The V gene's germline CDR1 is MNHNS and CDR2 SASEGT. CDR3 amino acids: CASSVDRTNYGYTF. DNA for the CDR3: TGTGCCAGCAGCGTCGACAGGACTAACTATGGCTACACCTTC.

Many counts were recorded for this clone. V usage is TRBV29-1 and J usage is TRBJ1-2; D gene unclear. The CDR3 has 9 residues. Deletions cut 7 bases from V and 6 bases from J, with 6 bases between. Germline V gene data show CDR1 as SQVTM and CDR2 as ANQGSEA. As DNA, the CDR3 is TGCAGCGCCGACAATGGCTACACCTTC. Encoded protein: CSADNGYTF.

This clone showed up just a few times. The J gene is TRBJ1-1, the V gene TRBV6-6; D call uncertain. V lost 0 bases, J lost 1 base, and 15 bases lay in between. The germline CDR1 and CDR2 sequences are MNHNY and SVGAGI (reference sequence). The CDR3 contains 17 residues. The CDR3 spells CASSYSLGRLGNTEAFF. For the CDR3, the DNA is TGTGCCAGCAGTTACTCCCTCGGACGCCTCGGGAACACTGAAGCTTTCTTT.

This clone was picked up many times. This chain links TRBV7-9 with TRBJ1-6; D not certain. Germline V gene lookup returns CDR1 SEHNR and CDR2 FQNEAQ (reference sequence). The CDR3 runs to 15 residues. The germline V and J ends were trimmed by 1 base and 8 bases, with 12 bases remaining between them. CDR3 DNA: TGTGCCAGCAGCTTAGGTAGCAGGCCATATTCACCCCTCCACTTT. Protein product: CASSLGSRPYSPLHF.

The table lists this clone with many counts. The V and J genes are TRBV28 and TRBJ2-5; D is undetermined. The germline gives CDR1 MDHEN, CDR2 SYDVKM. The V gene lost 5 bases and the J gene lost 4 bases, with 11 bases spanning the gap. CDR3 length: 13 amino acids. The CDR3 spells CASSQPNTETQYF. The CDR3 DNA sequence: TGTGCCAGCAGTCAACCTAATACAGAGACCCAGTACTTC. The entire variable domain, with the rest obtained from reference TRBV28 and TRBJ2-5, is as follows: DVKVTQSSRYLVKRTGEKVFLECVQDMDHENMFWYRQDPGLGLRLIYFSYDVKMKEKGDIPEGYSVSREKKERFSLILESASTNQTSMYLCASSQPNTETQYFGPGTRLLVL.

The chain carries TRBV20-1 and TRBJ2-3, with 10 bases that match TRBD1. J was trimmed by 7 bases and V by 2 bases; bases with no gene match: 9. This CDR3 has 15 residues. Germline lookup yields CDR1 DFQATT and CDR2 SNEGSKA (reference sequence). The CDR3 bases are TGCAGTGCTAGATACGGGGACAGGGGTCCGTATACGCAGTATTTT. Translation: CSARYGDRGPYTQYF.

This CDR3 reads CASRGPFLVSYNEQFF. The CDR3 coding sequence is TGTGCCAGCAGGGGCCCCTTCTTGGTCTCCTACAATGAGCAGTTCTTC. V is TRBV2 and J is TRBJ2-1; D gene uncertain. The V gene's germline CDR1 is SNHLY and CDR2 FYNNEI. V was cut by 6 bases and J by 0 bases, with 15 bases left in between. This CDR3 spans 16 amino acids.

The genes are TRBV6-2 or TRBV6-3 and TRBJ2-3; 7 nucleotides align to TRBD1. V gave up 6 bases and J gave up 0 bases; unmatched junction bases: 6. CDR3 length equals 15 residues. Germline CDR1 and CDR2: MNHEY and SVGEGT. In nucleotides, the CDR3 is TGTGCCAGCAGCCCGGGACAGTTTAGCACAGATACGCAGTATTTT. This sequence encodes CASSPGQFSTDTQYF.

This clone was counted many times. V is TRBV27 and J is TRBJ2-2; possibly TRBD1 for D (6 bases). With 1 base removed from V and 6 bases from J, the gap between germline ends came to 12 bases. This CDR3 has 15 residues. The germline CDR1 and CDR2 sequences are MNHEY and SMNVEV (reference sequence). The CDR3 reads CASSLLGRQAGELFF. The CDR3 bases are TGTGCCAGCAGTTTATTGGGTCGACAGGCCGGGGAGCTGTTTTTT.

The chain is built from TRBV11-2 and TRBJ1-1, with a weak D call TRBD1 (5 bases). V gave up 7 bases and J gave up 8 bases, with 17 bases separating them. The CDR3 extends over 13 amino acids. Germline CDR1 is SGHAT and CDR2 is FQNNGV. Written as DNA, the CDR3 is TGTGCCAGCATCCTAACCCTATGGGGGGAAGCTTTCTTT. It codes for CASILTLWGEAFF.

V gene TRBV28 combines with J gene TRBJ1-5; D may be TRBD1 (6 bases). The V and J ends lost 7 bases and 6 bases respectively, with 19 bases between them. The CDR3 consists of 15 residues. Germline CDR1 MDHEN, CDR2 SYDVKM. The CDR3 DNA is TGTGCCAGCACCCGAAGGGGGGTAGTAAGTCAGCCCCAGCATTTT. It is translated as CASTRRGVVSQPQHF. Full variable domain (outside the CDR3, taken from reference TRBV28 and TRBJ1-5): DVKVTQSSRYLVKRTGEKVFLECVQDMDHENMFWYRQDPGLGLRLIYFSYDVKMKEKGDIPEGYSVSREKKERFSLILESASTNQTSMYLCASTRRGVVSQPQHFGDGTRLSIL.

V and J are TRBV5-8 and TRBJ1-1; D unresolved. This CDR3 contains 15 residues. V shed 3 bases and J shed 11 bases, with 23 bases lying between them. The germline V gene encodes CDR1 SGHTS and CDR2 YDEGEE. This chain's CDR3 is CASSSIQRTIYAAFF. The CDR3, as DNA: TGTGCCAGCAGCTCGATACAAAGGACTATCTATGCGGCTTTCTTT.

With regard to this clone: A much larger clone lies a single base off, so this may be a read error. The rearrangement joins TRBV25-1 to TRBJ2-5; unclear D gene. The CDR3 has 13 amino acids. Germline CDR1 is MGHDK and CDR2 is SYGVNS. V was pared by 10 bases and J by 4 bases, with 16 bases between. CDR3 protein: CATAVHGRETQYF. CDR3 in DNA: TGTGCCACGGCGGTACACGGCCGAGAGACCCAGTACTTC.

This clone was seen many times. At one end, the junction sequence differs from germline, possibly due to a read error. The same CDR3 also results from other DNA sequences found in this sample. V and J are TRBV30 and TRBJ1-5, with 8 bases identical to TRBD1. The germline V gene encodes CDR1 GTSNPN and CDR2 SVGIG (reference sequence). The CDR3 runs to 14 residues. CDR3 region: CAWGGAGGYQPQHF. The CDR3 DNA sequence: TGTGCCTGGGGTGGGGCAGGGGGCTATCAGCCCCAACATTTT.